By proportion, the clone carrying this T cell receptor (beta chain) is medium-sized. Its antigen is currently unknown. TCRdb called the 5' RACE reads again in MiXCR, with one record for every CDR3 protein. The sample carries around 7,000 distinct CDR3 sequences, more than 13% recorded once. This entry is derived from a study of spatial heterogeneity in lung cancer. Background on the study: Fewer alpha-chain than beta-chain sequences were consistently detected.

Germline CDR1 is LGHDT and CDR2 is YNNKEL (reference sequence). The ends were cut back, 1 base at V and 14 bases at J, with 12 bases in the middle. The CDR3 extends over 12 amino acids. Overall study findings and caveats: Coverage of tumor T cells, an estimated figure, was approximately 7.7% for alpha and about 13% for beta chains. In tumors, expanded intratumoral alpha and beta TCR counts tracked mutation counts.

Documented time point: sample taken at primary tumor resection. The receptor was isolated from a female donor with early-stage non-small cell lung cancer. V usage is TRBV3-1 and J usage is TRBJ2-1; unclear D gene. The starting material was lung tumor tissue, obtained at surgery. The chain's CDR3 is CASSQVWVKKFF. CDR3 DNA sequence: TGTGCCAGCAGCCAAGTCTGGGTGAAGAAGTTCTTC.